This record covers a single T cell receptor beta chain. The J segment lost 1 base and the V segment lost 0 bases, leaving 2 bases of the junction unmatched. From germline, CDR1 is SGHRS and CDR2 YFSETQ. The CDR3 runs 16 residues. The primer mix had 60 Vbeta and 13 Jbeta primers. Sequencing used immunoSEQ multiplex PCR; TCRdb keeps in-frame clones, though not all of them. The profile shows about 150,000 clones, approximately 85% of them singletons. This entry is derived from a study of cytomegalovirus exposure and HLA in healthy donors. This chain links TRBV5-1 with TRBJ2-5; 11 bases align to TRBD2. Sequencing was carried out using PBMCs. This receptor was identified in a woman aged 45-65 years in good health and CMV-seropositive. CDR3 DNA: TGCGCCAGCAGCTTGGAACTAGCGGGGGTCCAAGAGACCCAGTACTTC. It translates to CASSLELAGVQETQYF. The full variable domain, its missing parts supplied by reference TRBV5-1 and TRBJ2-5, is KAGVTQTPRYLIKTRGQQVTLSCSPISGHRSVSWYQQTPGQGLQFLFEYFSETQRNKGNFPGRFSGRQFSNSRSEMNVSTLELGDSALYLCASSLELAGVQETQYFGPGTRLLVL.